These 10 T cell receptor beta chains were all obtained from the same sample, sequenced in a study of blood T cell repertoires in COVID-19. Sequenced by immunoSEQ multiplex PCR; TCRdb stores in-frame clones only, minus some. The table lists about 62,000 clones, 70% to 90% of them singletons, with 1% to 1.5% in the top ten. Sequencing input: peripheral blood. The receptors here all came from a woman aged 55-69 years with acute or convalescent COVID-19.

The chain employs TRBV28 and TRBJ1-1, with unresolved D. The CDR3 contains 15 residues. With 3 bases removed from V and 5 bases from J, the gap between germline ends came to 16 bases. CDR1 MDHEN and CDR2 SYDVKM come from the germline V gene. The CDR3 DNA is TGTGCCAGCAGTTTGCCCTCTGACGGGAGAACTGAAGCTTTCTTT. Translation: CASSLPSDGRTEAFF.

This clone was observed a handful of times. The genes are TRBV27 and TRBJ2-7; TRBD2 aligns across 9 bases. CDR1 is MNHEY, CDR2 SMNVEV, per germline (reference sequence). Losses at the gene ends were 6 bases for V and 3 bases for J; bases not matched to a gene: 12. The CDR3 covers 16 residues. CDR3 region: CASREAGGRVNYEQYV. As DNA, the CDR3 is TGTGCCAGCAGGGAAGCGGGAGGAAGAGTAAACTACGAGCAGTACGTC.

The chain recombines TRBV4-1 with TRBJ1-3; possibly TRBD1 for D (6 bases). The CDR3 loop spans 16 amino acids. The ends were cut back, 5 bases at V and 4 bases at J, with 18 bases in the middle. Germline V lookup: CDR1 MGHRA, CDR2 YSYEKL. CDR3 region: CASSWGGPVRGNTIYF. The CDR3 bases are TGCGCCAGCAGCTGGGGGGGCCCCGTACGAGGAAACACCATATATTTT.

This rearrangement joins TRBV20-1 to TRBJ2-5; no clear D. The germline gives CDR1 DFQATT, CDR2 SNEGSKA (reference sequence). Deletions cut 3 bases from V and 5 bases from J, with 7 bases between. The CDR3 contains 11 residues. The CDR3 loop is CSASNSETQYF. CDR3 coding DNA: TGCAGTGCTAGCAACTCTGAGACCCAGTACTTC.

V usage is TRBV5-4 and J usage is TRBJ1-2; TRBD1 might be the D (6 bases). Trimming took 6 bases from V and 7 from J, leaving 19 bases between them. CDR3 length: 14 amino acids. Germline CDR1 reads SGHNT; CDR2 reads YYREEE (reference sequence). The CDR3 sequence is CASNLQGVGAGYTF. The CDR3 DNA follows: TGTGCCAGCAACCTACAGGGAGTGGGTGCTGGCTACACCTTC.

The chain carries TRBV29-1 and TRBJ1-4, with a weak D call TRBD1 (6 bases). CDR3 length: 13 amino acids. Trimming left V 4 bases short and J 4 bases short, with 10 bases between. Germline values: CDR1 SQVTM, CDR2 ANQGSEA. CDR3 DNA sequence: TGCAGCGTTGCGGCAGGGGTTAATGAAAAACTGTTTTTT. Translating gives CSVAAGVNEKLFF.

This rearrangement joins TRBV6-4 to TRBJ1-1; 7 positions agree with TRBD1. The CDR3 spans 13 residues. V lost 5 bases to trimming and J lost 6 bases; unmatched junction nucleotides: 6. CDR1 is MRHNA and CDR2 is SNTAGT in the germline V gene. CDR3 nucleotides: TGTGCCAGCAGTCGGGACAGTATAGCTGAAGCTTTCTTT. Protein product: CASSRDSIAEAFF.

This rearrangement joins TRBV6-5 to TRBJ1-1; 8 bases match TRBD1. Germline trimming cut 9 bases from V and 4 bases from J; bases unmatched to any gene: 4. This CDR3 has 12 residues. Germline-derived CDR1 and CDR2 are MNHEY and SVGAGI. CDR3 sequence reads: CASGQGVTEAFF. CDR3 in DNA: TGTGCCAGTGGACAGGGAGTCACTGAAGCTTTCTTT.

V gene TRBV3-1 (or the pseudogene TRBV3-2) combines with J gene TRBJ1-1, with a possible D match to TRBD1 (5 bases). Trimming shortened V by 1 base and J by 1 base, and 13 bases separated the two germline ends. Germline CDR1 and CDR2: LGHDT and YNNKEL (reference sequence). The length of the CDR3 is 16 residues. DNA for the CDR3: TGTGCCAGCAGCCAAGTCCGGGGAGGGGCGAACACTGAAGCTTTCTTT. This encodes CASSQVRGGANTEAFF.

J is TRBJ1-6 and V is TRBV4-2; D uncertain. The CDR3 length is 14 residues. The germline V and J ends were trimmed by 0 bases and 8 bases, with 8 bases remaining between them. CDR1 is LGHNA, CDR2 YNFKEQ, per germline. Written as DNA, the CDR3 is TGTGCCAGCAGCCAAGACCTCGGGGATTCACCCCTCCACTTT. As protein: CASSQDLGDSPLHF.